This entry lists 31 T cell receptor beta chains sequenced from one sample in a study of blood T cells in healthy people across ages. Using a J-beta primer mix together with a sample-barcoded 5' primer, a second PCR was run for roughly 7 to 12 cycles. TCRdb ran MiXCR on the 5' RACE reads and lists one entry per CDR3 protein. The repertoire includes approximately 900,000 distinct CDR3 sequences, about 27% of them detected once, and about 9.4% sits in the top ten. These data were also filed under a second study, of T cells of mothers and their children.

Sequences were obtained from blood. Source of these receptors: a woman in her thirties or forties in good health.

The chain uses TRBV7-2 and TRBJ1-2; a weak D match, TRBD1 (5 bases). The CDR3 length is 14 residues. V lost 5 bases and J 1 base, leaving 11 bases between the germline ends. Germline CDR1 is SGHTA and CDR2 is FQGNSA. In DNA, the CDR3 is TGTGCCAGCAGCACCGTTGGGGGTAACTATGGCTACACCTTC. As protein: CASSTVGGNYGYTF.

This clonotype was seen more than once but under ten times. This sequence joins TRBV7-2 and TRBJ1-2, with 12 bases fitting TRBD1. The CDR3 is 16 amino acids. Per the germline V gene, CDR1 is SGHTA and CDR2 is FQGNSA. The V segment lost 6 bases and the J segment 6 bases; nucleotides outside the gene matches: 11. The CDR3 reads CASSSPGTGGENGYTF. The CDR3 DNA follows: TGTGCCAGCAGTTCTCCTGGGACAGGGGGCGAGAATGGCTACACCTTC.

This clonotype has at least ten counts. The V gene is TRBV12-3 or TRBV12-4, the J gene TRBJ2-1; 10 bases are a match to TRBD2. V dropped 6 bases and J dropped 10; count of bases not matched to a gene: 6. This CDR3 region has 13 residues. CDR3 residues: CASRTGSGREQFF. The DNA of the CDR3 is TGTGCCAGCAGGACTGGTAGCGGGAGGGAGCAGTTCTTC.

This clonotype was counted ten times or more. The chain employs TRBV12-3 or TRBV12-4 and TRBJ2-7; D is tentatively TRBD1 or TRBD2 (5 bases each). CDR3 length: 14 amino acids. Trimming shortened V by 6 bases and J by 7 bases, and 19 bases separated the two germline ends. This chain's CDR3 is CASRPTGQGREQYF. The CDR3 DNA sequence: TGTGCCAGCAGGCCTACGGGTCAGGGACGGGAGCAGTACTTC.

This rearrangement joins TRBV7-2 to TRBJ2-5, with D tentatively TRBD1 (6 bases). The J call may be faulty, since TRBJ2-7 better matches the DNA end. The CDR3 spans 13 residues. Germline loops: CDR1 SGHTA, CDR2 FQGNSA. CDR3 DNA: TGTGCCAGCAGCGGGGACAAGGGGTACGAGCAGTACTTC. It specifies CASSGDKGYEQYF.

The rearrangement joins TRBV5-8 to TRBJ2-7; no firm D call. The CDR3 runs 16 residues. Trimming removed 4 bases from V and 4 bases from J, with 21 bases in between. Germline V gives CDR1 SGHTS, CDR2 YDEGEE. The CDR3 DNA reads as TGTGCCAGCAGCCTCTATTCGTTGAAAGGCGAGTACGAGCAGTACTTC. Its translation is CASSLYSLKGEYEQYF. Full variable domain (remainder filled in from reference TRBV5-8 and TRBJ2-7): EAGVTQSPTHLIKTRGQQATLRCSPISGHTSVYWYQQALGLGLQFLLWYDEGEERNRGNFPPRFSGRQFPNYSSELNVNALELEDSALYLCASSLYSLKGEYEQYFGPGTRLTVT.

The V gene is TRBV5-1, the J gene TRBJ1-4, with a weak D call TRBD1 (6 bases). V gave up 0 bases and J gave up 7 bases, with 16 bases separating them. Germline V CDR1 and CDR2: SGHRS, YFSETQ. The CDR3 sequence is 16 residues long. The CDR3: CASSLVTTGAGEKLFF. In DNA, the CDR3 is TGCGCCAGCAGCTTGGTAACAACGGGGGCCGGTGAAAAACTGTTTTTT.

The V gene is TRBV12-5, the J gene TRBJ1-5; maybe TRBD1 (5 bases). Trimming shortened V by 2 bases and J by 0 bases, and 14 bases separated the two germline ends. Germline CDR1 LGHNT, CDR2 FRNRAP. The CDR3 contains 17 residues. CDR3 DNA sequence: TGTGCTAGTGGTTTGTTCCAGGGCCGATATAGCAATCAGCCCCAGCATTTT. This sequence encodes CASGLFQGRYSNQPQHF.

This clonotype has just one count. J is TRBJ2-3 and V is TRBV3-1; 8 nucleotides line up with TRBD2. Germline V gene lookup returns CDR1 LGHDT and CDR2 YNNKEL (reference sequence). Germline trimming cut 0 bases from V and 0 bases from J; bases unmatched to any gene: 8. The CDR3 is made up of 18 amino acids. The CDR3 DNA sequence: TGTGCCAGCAGCCAAGATCTACCGGCGGGGGGCAGCACAGATACGCAGTATTTT. Its protein product is CASSQDLPAGGSTDTQYF.

This clonotype turned up a few times. The rearrangement joins TRBV6-6 to TRBJ1-5; the match to TRBD1 covers 7 bases. The V and J ends lost 6 bases and 4 bases, in that order; junction bases with no gene match: 9. The germline gives CDR1 MNHNY, CDR2 SVGAGI (reference sequence). This CDR3 is built from 15 residues. This chain's CDR3 is CASSILRGENQPQHF. The CDR3 DNA is TGTGCCAGCAGCATTCTCAGGGGGGAGAATCAGCCCCAGCATTTT.

This clonotype was seen ten or more times. The chain joins TRBV7-9 to TRBJ2-7; no clear D. The CDR3 is 11 amino acids. CDR1 SEHNR and CDR2 FQNEAQ come from the germline V gene (reference sequence). With 6 bases removed from V and 3 bases from J, the gap between germline ends came to 6 bases. The CDR3 sequence: CASSPIYEQYF. The CDR3 DNA reads as TGTGCCAGCAGTCCCATCTACGAGCAGTACTTC.

The rearrangement uses TRBV4-1 and TRBJ2-1; 10 positions agree with TRBD2. V dropped 1 base and J dropped 9; count of bases not matched to a gene: 6. Germline V gives CDR1 MGHRA, CDR2 YSYEKL. The CDR3 is 15 residues long. CDR3 bases: TGCGCCAGCAGCCAAGCAGCGGGAGGGCCTTCTGAGCAGTTCTTC. Translation: CASSQAAGGPSEQFF.

This clonotype was detected a few times. The V gene is TRBV6-6, the J gene TRBJ2-3, with D tentatively TRBD2 (6 bases). The CDR3 contains 15 residues. Trimming left V 8 bases short and J 5 bases short, with 20 bases between. The germline V gene has CDR1 MNHNY and CDR2 SVGAGI (reference sequence). CDR3 sequence reads: CASQIRAHGGDTQYF. As DNA, the CDR3 is TGTGCCAGCCAAATAAGGGCCCACGGGGGAGATACGCAGTATTTT.

This clonotype was recorded once. Mismatch with germline at one junction end may stem from a read error. The rearrangement joins TRBV11-1 to TRBJ2-5; TRBD2 agrees at 7 bases. This CDR3 has 14 residues. Germline V CDR1 and CDR2: SGHAT, FQDESV (reference sequence). For the CDR3, the DNA is TGTGCCAGCAGCGCCAGCGGGGCACAAGAGACCCAGCACTTC. Translation gives CASSASGAQETQHF. The full variable domain, with the rest looked up from reference TRBV11-1 and TRBJ2-5, is EAEVAQSPRYKITEKSQAVAFWCDPISGHATLYWYRQILGQGPELLVQFQDESVVDDSQLPKDRFSAERLKGVDSTLKIQPAELGDSAMYLCASSASGAQETQHFGPGTRLLVL.

This chain links TRBV6-2 or TRBV6-3 with TRBJ1-1; possibly TRBD1 for D (5 bases). Trimming pared 7 bases from V and 7 bases from J, leaving 16 bases between. The CDR3 totals 13 residues. CDR1 is MNHEY and CDR2 is SVGEGT in the germline V gene. CDR3 coding DNA: TGTGCCAGCACCAACGGAGGGGTCGGTGAAGCTTTCTTT. Residues: CASTNGGVGEAFF.

This clonotype was found a few times. The CDR3 sequence: CASSLSGVRGYTF. The DNA for the CDR3 is TGTGCCAGCAGTTTATCCGGGGTACGTGGCTACACCTTC. This chain connects TRBV27 to TRBJ1-2; D ambiguous. V was clipped by 0 bases and J by 7 bases, with 9 bases between them. Germline CDR1 reads MNHEY; CDR2 reads SMNVEV (reference sequence). This CDR3 contains 13 residues.

The V call is TRBV20-1, the J call TRBJ2-1; 7 bases match TRBD1. Germline loops: CDR1 DFQATT, CDR2 SNEGSKA (reference sequence). CDR3 length: 15 residues. V gave up 6 bases and J gave up 7 bases; unmatched junction bases: 15. The chain's CDR3 is CSASRGRGNKNEQFF. As DNA, the CDR3 is TGCAGTGCAAGCAGGGGCAGGGGGAACAAAAATGAGCAGTTCTTC.

This clonotype was counted a few times. The gene calls are TRBV4-1 and TRBJ1-5, with 8 bases that match TRBD1. The CDR3 is 14 amino acids. Trimming at V came to 5 bases and at J to 5 bases, leaving 5 bases not matched to a gene. Germline loops: CDR1 MGHRA, CDR2 YSYEKL. Written as DNA, the CDR3 is TGCGCCAGCAGCTCACAGGGGGGACATCAGCCCCAGCATTTT. Protein: CASSSQGGHQPQHF.

This clonotype was detected many times. The chain uses TRBV28 and TRBJ2-7; the D gene is possibly TRBD2 (5 bases). This CDR3 is built from 12 residues. Germline assignment: CDR1 MDHEN and CDR2 SYDVKM. The V gene lost 3 bases and the J gene lost 7 bases, with 10 bases spanning the gap. The CDR3 loop is CASSFTADEQYF. CDR3 nucleotide sequence: TGTGCCAGCAGTTTCACAGCGGATGAGCAGTACTTC.

This clonotype appeared a few times. The germline gene is not matched at one end of the junction; a read error may be the cause. This chain uses TRBV12-3 or TRBV12-4 with TRBJ1-1, with D possibly TRBD1 on 6 matching bases. The CDR3 totals 13 residues. CDR3 sequence (DNA): TGTGTCAGCAGAGGGACACCAAACACTGAAGCTTTCTTT. Protein product: CVSRGTPNTEAFF.

This clonotype was observed a few times. The genes are TRBV7-2 and TRBJ1-6, with TRBD1 as a possible D gene (6 bases). This CDR3 region has 14 residues. Trimming cost V 7 bases and J 5 bases, with 12 bases left between them. Looked up from germline, CDR1 is SGHTA and CDR2 is FQGNSA. CDR3 residues: CASTAYRDNSPLHF. The CDR3 nucleotides read TGTGCCAGCACCGCCTACAGGGATAATTCACCCCTCCACTTT.

The chain carries TRBV7-2 and TRBJ2-7; D might be TRBD1 (6 bases). CDR3 size: 13 residues. Germline CDR1 and CDR2: SGHTA and FQGNSA. V was clipped by 5 bases and J by 6 bases, with 14 bases between them. The CDR3 coding sequence is TGTGCCAGCAGCCGCCAGGGGCTTGTCGAGCAGTACTTC. Its translation: CASSRQGLVEQYF.

This clonotype was seen ten or more times. V and J are TRBV5-1 and TRBJ2-1; D unclear. This CDR3 has 15 amino acids. With 1 base removed from V and 4 bases from J, the gap between germline ends came to 12 bases. The germline V gene has CDR1 SGHRS and CDR2 YFSETQ. CDR3 loop: CASSLKQSPYNEQFF. DNA for the CDR3: TGCGCCAGCAGCTTGAAACAGTCACCGTACAATGAGCAGTTCTTC.

This clonotype came up a few times. The rearrangement joins TRBV5-1 to TRBJ2-3, with D uncertain. CDR3 length: 13 amino acids. Germline CDR1 SGHRS, CDR2 YFSETQ. The ends were cut back, 4 bases at V and 5 bases at J, with 11 bases in the middle. Written as DNA, the CDR3 is TGCGCCAGCAGCCCGGGCCGCGTAGATACGCAGTATTTT. Protein product: CASSPGRVDTQYF. Drawing the rest from reference TRBV5-1 and TRBJ2-3, the complete variable domain is KAGVTQTPRYLIKTRGQQVTLSCSPISGHRSVSWYQQTPGQGLQFLFEYFSETQRNKGNFPGRFSGRQFSNSRSEMNVSTLELGDSALYLCASSPGRVDTQYFGPGTRLTVL.

This clonotype has ten or more counts. The chain joins TRBV7-9 to TRBJ2-7, with 11 bases matching TRBD1. The CDR3 has 15 residues. V shed 3 bases and J 5 bases; nucleotides not matched to a gene: 6. Per the germline V gene, CDR1 is SEHNR and CDR2 is FQNEAQ (reference sequence). For the CDR3, the DNA is TGTGCCAGCAGCTTTTGGACAGGGGGCAAGAACGAGCAGTACTTC. Translation gives CASSFWTGGKNEQYF.

This clonotype was picked up many times. The chain uses TRBV7-9 and TRBJ1-4; possible D gene TRBD1, 5 bases. Trimming left V 4 bases short and J 3 bases short, with 9 bases between. Germline V gene data show CDR1 as SEHNR and CDR2 as FQNEAQ (reference sequence). The CDR3 extends over 14 amino acids. The CDR3: CASSWRDPNEKLFF. CDR3 coding DNA: TGTGCCAGCAGCTGGAGGGACCCTAATGAAAAACTGTTTTTT.

The rearrangement uses TRBV7-9 and TRBJ1-1; a possible D gene is TRBD1 (5 bases). CDR1 is SEHNR and CDR2 is FQNEAQ in the germline V gene (reference sequence). The CDR3 consists of 15 residues. V shed 3 bases and J shed 10 bases, with 21 bases lying between them. CDR3 sequence reads: CASSFQPGAGDVAFF. The CDR3 bases are TGTGCCAGCAGCTTTCAACCTGGGGCCGGCGACGTAGCTTTCTTT. Drawing the rest from reference TRBV7-9 and TRBJ1-1, the complete variable domain is DTGVSQNPRHKITKRGQNVTFRCDPISEHNRLYWYRQTLGQGPEFLTYFQNEAQLEKSRLLSDRFSAERPKGSFSTLEIQRTEQGDSAMYLCASSFQPGAGDVAFFGQGTRLTVV.

This sequence joins TRBV7-8 and TRBJ2-3; 14 bases match TRBD2. V lost 3 bases and J lost 8; bases outside the gene matches: 10. The germline V gene has CDR1 SGHVS and CDR2 FQNEAQ. This CDR3 region has 17 residues. The CDR3 reads CASSLTFSGLAGGTQYF. The CDR3 region has the DNA TGTGCCAGCAGCTTGACGTTTAGCGGACTAGCGGGGGGTACGCAGTATTTT.

This clonotype came up a few times. The rearrangement joins TRBV12-3 or TRBV12-4 to TRBJ2-5; TRBD1 aligns across 9 bases. The CDR3 loop spans 13 amino acids. J lost 5 bases, V lost 5 bases, and 3 bases had no gene match. The DNA of the CDR3 is TGTGCCAGCAGTGACAGGGGGGAGGAGACCCAGTACTTC. Translation gives CASSDRGEETQYF.

The chain recombines TRBV5-4 with TRBJ2-1; D not certain. Per the germline V gene, CDR1 is SGHNT and CDR2 is YYREEE (reference sequence). The CDR3 spans 12 residues. V was trimmed by 3 bases and J by 12 bases, leaving 13 bases between them. Written as DNA, the CDR3 is TGTGCCAGCAGCTCGCAGGCCCCTGGGCAGTTCTTC. This gives the protein CASSSQAPGQFF. Using reference TRBV5-4 and TRBJ2-1 for the parts outside the CDR3, the full variable domain is ETGVTQSPTHLIKTRGQQVTLRCSSQSGHNTVSWYQQALGQGPQFIFQYYREEENGRGNFPPRFSGLQFPNYSSELNVNALELDDSALYLCASSSQAPGQFFGPGTRLTVL.

This clonotype has a count of ten or more. The rearrangement uses TRBV29-1 and TRBJ1-1; possible D gene TRBD1, 5 bases. This CDR3 is built from 12 residues. Trimming stripped 6 bases from V and 1 base from J, with 9 bases between. Germline V gene lookup returns CDR1 SQVTM and CDR2 ANQGSEA. The CDR3 DNA is TGCAGCGTCTCAGACAGGAACACTGAAGCTTTCTTT. Its translation: CSVSDRNTEAFF.